The clone carrying this T cell receptor beta chain has at least ten counts. Its specificity is not known. This specimen comes from a study of metastatic and nonmetastatic thyroid tumors. Study-wide points: Reports indicated that malignant thyroid tumors showed significantly higher TCR beta diversity than benign nodules did, in blood and tumor.

TCRdb called clones again from the PCR reads with MiXCR. The sample carries approximately 12,000 clones, 30% to 35% recorded once. Trimming removed 0 bases from V and 3 bases from J, with 5 bases in between. The germline V gene has CDR1 SGHVS and CDR2 FNYEAQ. This CDR3 comprises 13 residues. Thyroid surgery was performed in patients who had received no treatment beforehand. Material: tumor tissue. The chain joins TRBV7-6 to TRBJ1-2; D is uncertain. The clonotype comes from a female donor with papillary thyroid cancer or a benign thyroid nodule (not recorded which). Some clones in this sample may be carry-over from other donors' samples. CDR3 in amino acids: CASSLAWDYGYTF. The CDR3 coding sequence is TGTGCCAGCAGCTTAGCATGGGACTATGGCTACACCTTC.